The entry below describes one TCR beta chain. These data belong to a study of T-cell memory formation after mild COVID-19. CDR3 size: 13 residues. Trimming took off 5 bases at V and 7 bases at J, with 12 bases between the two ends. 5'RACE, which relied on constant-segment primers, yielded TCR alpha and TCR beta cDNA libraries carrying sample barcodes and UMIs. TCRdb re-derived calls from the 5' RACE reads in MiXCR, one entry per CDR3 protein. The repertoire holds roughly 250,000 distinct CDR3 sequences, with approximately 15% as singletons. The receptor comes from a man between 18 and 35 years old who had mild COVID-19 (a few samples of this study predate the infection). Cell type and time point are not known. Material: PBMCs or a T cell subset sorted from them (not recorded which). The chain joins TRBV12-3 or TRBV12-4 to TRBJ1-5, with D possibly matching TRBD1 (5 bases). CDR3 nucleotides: TGTGCCAGCAGTATCCAGGGTGGCCAGCCCCAGCATTTT. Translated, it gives CASSIQGGQPQHF.